What follows are 25 T cell receptor beta chains derived from one specimen sequenced in a study of T cells in tuberculosis. The data were produced by immunoSEQ multiplex PCR, yet TCRdb's version contains in-frame clones alone and is incomplete. The sample shows 25,000 to 35,000 clones, approximately 90% of them seen only once. Sequencing input: PBMCs. The receptors come from a donor between 5 and 29 years old with latent tuberculosis or without tuberculosis infection. Some clones in this sample may be carry-over from other donors' samples.

J is TRBJ1-1 and V is TRBV15; D might be TRBD1 (5 bases). Germline CDR1 LNHNV, CDR2 YYDKDF (reference sequence). Trimming left V 0 bases short and J 3 bases short, with 11 bases between. There are 15 residues in the CDR3. The CDR3 protein is CATSRDPSGDTEAFF. The CDR3, as DNA: TGTGCCACCAGCAGAGATCCCTCGGGGGACACTGAAGCTTTCTTT.

The rearrangement links TRBV6-6 to TRBJ2-7; 8 nucleotides align to TRBD2. Trimming took 5 bases from V and 5 from J; bases not matched to a gene: 14. Germline V gene sequence: CDR1 MNHNY, CDR2 SVGAGI (reference sequence). The CDR3 covers 16 residues. This chain's CDR3 is CASSVAPGTRSHEQYF. CDR3 DNA sequence: TGTGCCAGCAGTGTCGCCCCCGGGACTAGATCCCACGAGCAGTACTTC.

This chain links TRBV30 with TRBJ2-6; no clear D. The CDR3 sequence is 13 residues long. From germline, CDR1 is GTSNPN and CDR2 SVGIG (reference sequence). Trimming cost V 2 bases and J 1 base, with 3 bases left between them. The CDR3 DNA sequence: TGTGCCTGGAGTTCTTCTGGGGCCAACGTCCTGACTTTC. As protein: CAWSSSGANVLTF.

This clone showed up just once. The CDR3 bases are TGTGCCAGCAGTACGGGAGGGGGCGTTTGGGATGAGCAGTTCTTC. The encoded protein is CASSTGGGVWDEQFF. V gene TRBV27 combines with J gene TRBJ2-1, with a tentative D call TRBD2 (8 bases). V was shortened by 5 bases and J by 8 bases, with 19 bases between the two germline ends. This CDR3 comprises 15 residues. Germline V gene lookup returns CDR1 MNHEY and CDR2 SMNVEV (reference sequence).

The chain couples TRBV7-9 to TRBJ2-7; 7 nucleotides match TRBD1. CDR1 is SEHNR, CDR2 FQNEAQ, per germline (reference sequence). J lost 0 bases, V lost 5 bases, and 13 bases had no gene match. The CDR3 length is 17 residues. The CDR3 bases are TGTGCCAGCAGCCTGACATGGGACAGCCTGAGCTCCTACGAGCAGTACTTC. This gives the protein CASSLTWDSLSSYEQYF.

This clone was observed a few times. The chain uses TRBV5-6 and TRBJ2-5, with 11 bases fitting TRBD2. Trimming removed 6 bases from V and 0 bases from J; junction bases left unmatched: 7. The CDR3 runs 16 residues. Germline V gene lookup returns CDR1 SGHDT and CDR2 YYEEEE. The CDR3 DNA reads as TGTGCCAGCACCGAAAGACTAGCGGGATACCAAGAGACCCAGTACTTC. Protein: CASTERLAGYQETQYF.

This chain links TRBV5-1 with TRBJ2-1; 8 nucleotides match TRBD2. From germline, CDR1 is SGHRS and CDR2 YFSETQ. The CDR3 consists of 15 residues. V shed 4 bases and J 1 base; nucleotides not matched to a gene: 4. The CDR3 protein is CASSDPSGSYNEQFF. CDR3 DNA: TGCGCCAGCAGCGACCCTAGCGGGTCCTACAATGAGCAGTTCTTC.

This clone was seen once. The chain uses TRBV19 and TRBJ1-2; weak D call: TRBD1 (6 bases). The germline V and J ends were trimmed by 1 base and 0 bases, with 12 bases remaining between them. This CDR3 has 16 residues. Germline CDR1 LNHDA, CDR2 SQIVND (reference sequence). CDR3 DNA: TGTGCCAGTAGTATAGTTCAAGGGGGATCTAACTATGGCTACACCTTC. Residues: CASSIVQGGSNYGYTF.

The chain carries TRBV30 and TRBJ2-3; D remains ambiguous. This CDR3 region has 15 residues. V was trimmed by 2 bases and J by 6 bases, leaving 18 bases between them. CDR1 is GTSNPN, CDR2 SVGIG, per germline (reference sequence). The CDR3 coding sequence is TGTGCCTGGAGTACACTCTCTCATGAGGCGGATACGCAGTATTTT. Translation: CAWSTLSHEADTQYF.

The chain carries TRBV4-1 and TRBJ2-7; 7 bases align to TRBD2. The V gene end was trimmed by 3 bases and the J gene end by 1 base; junction bases not matched to a gene: 6. Germline-derived CDR1 and CDR2 are MGHRA and YSYEKL. The CDR3 loop spans 15 amino acids. The CDR3 region has the DNA TGCGCCAGCAGCCATTCGTGGGGGGGATCCTACGAGCAGTACTTC. It translates to CASSHSWGGSYEQYF.

This chain links TRBV6-5 with TRBJ1-1; D is ambiguous. Germline V gene sequence: CDR1 MNHEY, CDR2 SVGAGI. V lost 2 bases, J lost 3 bases, and 16 bases lay in between. The CDR3 extends over 16 amino acids. The CDR3 DNA reads TGTGCCAGCAGTTACGCCGGGATAGGGAGGGACACTGAAGCTTTCTTT. Its translation is CASSYAGIGRDTEAFF.

The CDR3 sequence: CASSQGPNTEAFF. The CDR3 DNA reads TGTGCCAGCTCGCAGGGGCCGAACACTGAAGCTTTCTTT. The chain combines TRBV18 with TRBJ1-1, with a tentative D call TRBD1 (6 bases). V lost 6 bases, J lost 1 base, and 9 bases lay in between. Germline CDR1 KGHSH, CDR2 LQKENI. This CDR3 spans 13 amino acids.

The rearrangement links TRBV7-2 to TRBJ1-2; no definite D call. The CDR3 extends over 17 amino acids. Germline V gene data show CDR1 as SGHTA and CDR2 as FQGNSA. V was pared by 5 bases and J by 3 bases, with 22 bases between. The CDR3 region has the DNA TGTGCCAGCAGCCTACGCGGGCAGACTACCCTACACTATGGCTACACCTTC. Translating it yields CASSLRGQTTLHYGYTF.

V and J are TRBV27 and TRBJ2-7; 7 positions agree with TRBD1. There are 15 residues in the CDR3. Germline assignment: CDR1 MNHEY and CDR2 SMNVEV (reference sequence). With 2 bases clipped from V and 0 bases from J, the junction kept 4 bases outside the gene matches. This CDR3 reads CASSLRDRNSYEQYF. The CDR3 DNA is TGTGCCAGCAGTTTAAGGGACAGAAACTCCTACGAGCAGTACTTC.

The chain uses TRBV27 and TRBJ2-2; no definite D call. The CDR3 length is 14 residues. The V gene's germline CDR1 is MNHEY and CDR2 SMNVEV (reference sequence). The ends were cut back, 5 bases at V and 3 bases at J, with 10 bases in the middle. The chain's CDR3 is CASSPPRYTGELFF. DNA for the CDR3: TGTGCCAGCAGTCCCCCCAGGTACACCGGGGAGCTGTTTTTT.

This chain links TRBV5-4 with TRBJ2-1, with D perhaps matching TRBD2 (6 bases). V dropped 1 base and J dropped 2 bases, with 13 bases sitting between them. The CDR3 consists of 16 residues. Germline V CDR1 and CDR2: SGHNT, YYREEE (reference sequence). The CDR3 reads CASSLRSGSAYNEQFF. CDR3 sequence (DNA): TGTGCCAGCAGCTTGCGAAGCGGGTCCGCCTACAATGAGCAGTTCTTC.

The chain recombines TRBV6-9 with TRBJ1-1; the D gene is possibly TRBD1 (5 bases). Germline V gives CDR1 MNHGY, CDR2 SVAAGI. V lost 6 bases and J lost 3, with 17 bases in between. This CDR3 has 15 residues. The CDR3 bases are TGTGCCAGCAGAAGCCCTGCGGGGGTCGACACTGAAGCTTTCTTT. Translating gives CASRSPAGVDTEAFF.

This clone was detected only once. CDR3 region: CASRHSMNTEAFF. CDR3 bases: TGCGCCAGCAGACACAGTATGAACACTGAAGCTTTCTTT. The J gene is TRBJ1-1, the V gene TRBV5-1; D ambiguous. V was shortened by 5 bases and J by 0 bases, with 8 bases between the two germline ends. CDR3 size: 13 residues. CDR1 is SGHRS and CDR2 is YFSETQ in the germline V gene.

The chain combines TRBV7-9 with TRBJ1-4; 7 bases line up with TRBD1. This CDR3 has 14 amino acids. The ends lost 3 bases at V and 8 bases at J; junction bases unmatched: 6. Germline V lookup: CDR1 SEHNR, CDR2 FQNEAQ (reference sequence). CDR3 DNA sequence: TGTGCCAGCAGCTTGACAGGGAAAGGAGAAAAACTGTTTTTT. It specifies CASSLTGKGEKLFF.

This clone was counted once. This rearrangement joins TRBV11-2 to TRBJ1-1; no clear D gene. The V end lost 1 base, the J end lost 0 bases, and 12 bases lay between the germline ends. This CDR3 comprises 16 residues. Germline V lookup: CDR1 SGHAT, CDR2 FQNNGV. The chain's CDR3 is CASSLVAGGVNTEAFF. The CDR3 DNA is TGTGCCAGCAGCTTAGTAGCGGGTGGGGTGAACACTGAAGCTTTCTTT.

This clone was counted once. The chain couples TRBV5-1 to TRBJ1-1; D remains unclear. Trimming cost V 4 bases and J 5 bases, with 18 bases left between them. Germline V lookup: CDR1 SGHRS, CDR2 YFSETQ. There are 15 residues in the CDR3. For the CDR3, the DNA is TGCGCCAGCAGCCTAAGGGCGGGTCAAGGGACTGAAGCTTTCTTT. It specifies CASSLRAGQGTEAFF. Full variable domain (remainder filled in from reference TRBV5-1 and TRBJ1-1): KAGVTQTPRYLIKTRGQQVTLSCSPISGHRSVSWYQQTPGQGLQFLFEYFSETQRNKGNFPGRFSGRQFSNSRSEMNVSTLELGDSALYLCASSLRAGQGTEAFFGQGTRLTVV.

This chain links TRBV6-1 with TRBJ1-4; unclear D gene. The CDR3 is 15 residues long. Germline V lookup: CDR1 MNHNS, CDR2 SASEGT. V lost 7 bases to trimming and J lost 6 bases, with 18 bases between them. As DNA, the CDR3 is TGTGCCAGCACGGGAAGGGAAGGAATTTATGAAAAACTGTTTTTT. Its translation: CASTGREGIYEKLFF.

The chain combines TRBV10-3 with TRBJ2-2, with 12 bases fitting TRBD2. The J segment lost 0 bases and the V segment lost 4 bases, leaving 3 bases of the junction unmatched. The CDR3 runs 17 residues. Germline V lookup: CDR1 ENHRY, CDR2 SYGVKD. CDR3 sequence (DNA): TGTGCCATCAGTGGACTAGCGGGAGTGACGAACACCGGGGAGCTGTTTTTT. Protein sequence: CAISGLAGVTNTGELFF.

The V gene is TRBV19, the J gene TRBJ1-3, with 7 bases identical to TRBD1. Germline CDR1 LNHDA, CDR2 SQIVND (reference sequence). The CDR3 has 16 residues. Trimming at V came to 5 bases and at J to 0 bases, leaving 7 bases not matched to a gene. CDR3: CASSSPTGYSGNTIYF. The CDR3 nucleotides are TGTGCCAGTAGTTCGCCGACAGGGTACTCTGGAAACACCATATATTTT.

The CDR3 region has the DNA TGTGCCAGCAGACAGGGGTTAACTACTGAAGCTTTCTTT. Its protein product is CASRQGLTTEAFF. The chain couples TRBV6-1 to TRBJ1-1; 7 nucleotides align to TRBD1. V was pared by 6 bases and J by 5 bases, with 6 bases of the junction left unmatched. The germline CDR1 and CDR2 sequences are MNHNS and SASEGT. The CDR3 consists of 13 residues.